This entry is about one TCR beta chain. The target antigen is unknown. One end of the junction varies from germline; a read error may be responsible. The data are from a study of CD8+CD57+ T cells in acquired aplastic anemia. Profiling of TCR beta VDJ combinations and CDR3 sequences used genomic DNA as template. From the reads, TCRdb called clonotypes with MiXCR, one entry per CDR3 protein. The data hold some 410,000 distinct CDR3 sequences, with about 70% observed a single time. Germline loops: CDR1 SQVTM, CDR2 ANQGSEA. CDR3 length equals 12 residues. General observations from the study: Significance was not reached for CD8+ Simpson's diversity between patients and controls.

The genes are TRBV29-1 and TRBJ2-3; D may correspond to TRBD1 or TRBD2 (5 bases each). Sequenced sample: sorted CD4+, CD8+, or CD8+CD57+ T cells (not recorded which) from PBMCs. This sequence was found in a human donor in good health, serving as a control. The CDR3 sequence is CGVDVRGETQYF. CDR3 nucleotide sequence: TGTGGCGTTGACGTGAGGGGTGAGACGCAGTATTTT.